The clone carrying this TCR beta chain occurred once. Antigen specificity is unknown. This sample was taken from a study of T cell responses to AZD1222 COVID-19 vaccine. General study points: Researchers took repertoire samples only after the peak T cell response had come.

TCRdb keeps only in-frame clones here, not all; method: immunoSEQ multiplex PCR. The sample holds over 150,000 clones, around 90% seen once. The CDR3 totals 15 residues. With 8 bases removed from V and 4 bases from J, the gap between germline ends came to 18 bases. CDR1 is MNHEY and CDR2 is SVGAGI in the germline V gene. The chain carries TRBV6-5 and TRBJ2-1, with a possible D match to TRBD1 (6 bases). The TCR sequence derives from an adult in good health. The material was peripheral blood, obtained on day 0 of MenACWY control vaccination. The CDR3 spells CASRGQTRGYNEQFF. As DNA, the CDR3 is TGTGCCAGCCGCGGCCAAACCAGGGGTTACAATGAGCAGTTCTTC.